Presented here are 26 T cell receptor beta chains from one specimen sequenced in a study of blood T cell repertoires in COVID-19. Assay used: immunoSEQ multiplex PCR; TCRdb lists only in-frame clones, some missing. The table records under 200,000 clones, approximately 90% of them present only once. The specimen sequenced was peripheral blood. These receptors were obtained from a man between 60 and 75 years old with acute or convalescent COVID-19.

This chain uses TRBV9 with TRBJ2-1, with D maybe TRBD1 (6 bases). This CDR3 spans 15 amino acids. V gave up 4 bases and J gave up 4 bases, with 15 bases separating them. Germline lookup yields CDR1 SGDLS and CDR2 YYNGEE. CDR3 nucleotides: TGTGCCAGCAGCCTACAGGGATTTTGGTACAATGAGCAGTTCTTC. This gives the protein CASSLQGFWYNEQFF.

The CDR3 nucleotides read TGTGCCATCAGTCTGACAGGGGGTAATGGCTACACCTTC. Protein sequence: CAISLTGGNGYTF. This rearrangement joins TRBV10-3 to TRBJ1-2; 9 positions match TRBD1. V was pared by 5 bases and J by 6 bases, with 4 bases of the junction left unmatched. The CDR3 runs 13 residues. Germline lookup yields CDR1 ENHRY and CDR2 SYGVKD.

The rearrangement uses TRBV14 and TRBJ1-2, with TRBD1 identical over 7 bases. In germline, CDR1 is SGHDN, CDR2 FVKESK. Trimming cost V 1 base and J 4 bases; bases outside gene matches: 6. The CDR3 length is 15 residues. Written as DNA, the CDR3 is TGTGCCAGCAGCCAAGTCCGACAGGGTGGCTATGGCTACACCTTC. Its protein product is CASSQVRQGGYGYTF.

The V and J genes are TRBV4-1 and TRBJ1-2; D is unclear. The V end was cut by 3 bases, the J end by 5 bases, with 13 bases between. The CDR3 spans 14 residues. Germline V lookup: CDR1 MGHRA, CDR2 YSYEKL. In DNA form, the CDR3 reads TGCGCCAGCAGCCACCCTCCAGCGGTTTATGGCTACACCTTC. Translating gives CASSHPPAVYGYTF.

The chain joins TRBV18 to TRBJ2-2, with D maybe TRBD2 (6 bases). The CDR3 extends over 14 amino acids. V lost 3 bases to trimming and J lost 4 bases, with 9 bases between them. Germline V lookup: CDR1 KGHSH, CDR2 LQKENI. CDR3 nucleotides: TGTGCCAGCTCACCTACGGGAGTCACCGGGGAGCTGTTTTTT. Its translation: CASSPTGVTGELFF. The entire variable domain, with the rest obtained from reference TRBV18 and TRBJ2-2, is as follows: NAGVMQNPRHLVRRRGQEARLRCSPMKGHSHVYWYRQLPEEGLKFMVYLQKENIIDESGMPKERFSAEFPKEGPSILRIQQVVRGDSAAYFCASSPTGVTGELFFGEGSRLTVL.

This chain joins TRBV6-6 and TRBJ1-4; a possible D gene is TRBD1 (6 bases). This CDR3 contains 14 residues. V gave up 6 bases and J gave up 7 bases, with 15 bases separating them. Germline V gives CDR1 MNHNY, CDR2 SVGAGI (reference sequence). CDR3 DNA sequence: TGTGCCAGCAGATTACAGGGTAACTCTGAAAAACTGTTTTTT. This gives the protein CASRLQGNSEKLFF.

This clone was seen only a few times. Additional DNA sequences in this sample encode the identical CDR3. The chain combines TRBV19 with TRBJ1-1, with 7 nucleotides matching TRBD1. This CDR3 spans 14 amino acids. V trimming: 3 bases; J trimming: 0 bases; junction bases outside the gene matches: 1. Germline CDR1 is LNHDA and CDR2 is SQIVND (reference sequence). CDR3: CASSIDRVNTEAFF. The CDR3 bases are TGTGCCAGTAGTATTGACAGGGTGAACACTGAAGCTTTCTTT.

This chain links TRBV24-1 with TRBJ1-2, with a tentative D call TRBD1 (6 bases). V lost 8 bases to trimming and J lost 7 bases, with 10 bases between them. Germline loops: CDR1 KGHDR, CDR2 SFDVKD. The CDR3 spans 11 residues. The chain's CDR3 is CATTGVRGYTF. The CDR3 DNA reads as TGTGCCACCACAGGGGTCCGTGGCTACACCTTC.

J is TRBJ1-5 and V is TRBV7-2, with D possibly being TRBD1 (5 bases). The CDR3 is 13 residues long. V lost 2 bases, J lost 7 bases, and 9 bases lay in between. Germline-derived CDR1 and CDR2 are SGHTA and FQGNSA. The CDR3 nucleotides are TGTGCCAGCAGCTTATGGGACTACCAGCCCCAGCATTTT. It is translated as CASSLWDYQPQHF.

This clone was seen a handful of times. The J gene is TRBJ1-1, the V gene TRBV7-2; 9 bases agree with TRBD1. CDR1 SGHTA and CDR2 FQGNSA come from the germline V gene. The CDR3 consists of 14 residues. V lost 3 bases to trimming and J lost 7 bases; unmatched junction nucleotides: 6. CDR3 sequence (DNA): TGTGCCAGCAGCTTTGGGACAGGGTTGGGTGAAGCTTTCTTT. It specifies CASSFGTGLGEAFF.

This chain joins TRBV10-3 and TRBJ1-6, with TRBD1 identical over 9 bases. This CDR3 has 15 amino acids. The J segment lost 8 bases and the V segment lost 5 bases, leaving 7 bases of the junction unmatched. Germline CDR1 reads ENHRY; CDR2 reads SYGVKD. DNA of the CDR3: TGTGCCATCAGTAACCCGGGACAGGGTGATTCACCCCTCCACTTT. Protein: CAISNPGQGDSPLHF.

This chain joins TRBV5-1 and TRBJ1-2, with 7 bases fitting TRBD1. The CDR3 has 13 residues. Germline values: CDR1 SGHRS, CDR2 YFSETQ. The ends lost 1 base at V and 6 bases at J; junction bases unmatched: 3. The chain's CDR3 is CASSLSQGNGYTF. In DNA form, the CDR3 reads TGCGCCAGCAGCTTGTCACAGGGGAATGGCTACACCTTC.

The gene calls are TRBV2 and TRBJ2-5, with D maybe TRBD1 (5 bases). There are 15 residues in the CDR3. The germline V and J ends were trimmed by 2 bases and 2 bases, with 12 bases remaining between them. Germline assignment: CDR1 SNHLY and CDR2 FYNNEI. In nucleotides, the CDR3 is TGTGCCAGCAGTGAACCAGGGAAAGCACAAGAGACCCAGTACTTC. This gives the protein CASSEPGKAQETQYF.

The V gene is TRBV19, the J gene TRBJ2-7; 9 nucleotides match TRBD1. Per germline, CDR1 LNHDA and CDR2 SQIVND (reference sequence). There are 15 residues in the CDR3. Trimming at V came to 4 bases and at J to 6 bases, leaving 10 bases not matched to a gene. The CDR3 here is CASSNPGQGSGEQYF. The DNA of the CDR3 is TGTGCCAGTAGTAACCCCGGACAGGGGAGTGGCGAGCAGTACTTC.

The V gene is TRBV4-1, the J gene TRBJ2-3, with TRBD2 matching 9 bases. This CDR3 is 16 amino acids long. Trimming cost V 5 bases and J 0 bases; bases outside gene matches: 6. Germline assignment: CDR1 MGHRA and CDR2 YSYEKL. CDR3 sequence reads: CASSFRLAASTDTQYF. CDR3 bases: TGCGCCAGCAGCTTCCGACTAGCGGCTAGCACAGATACGCAGTATTTT.

This clone was seen a few times. This CDR3 is also generated by other DNA sequences in the sample. The chain has TRBV28 and TRBJ2-1, with TRBD2 matching over 10 bases. The CDR3 extends over 14 amino acids. V shed 8 bases and J 4 bases; nucleotides not matched to a gene: 5. Germline values: CDR1 MDHEN, CDR2 SYDVKM. The CDR3 DNA sequence: TGTGCCAGCCTAGGGACTAGCGATTACAATGAGCAGTTCTTC. Protein sequence: CASLGTSDYNEQFF.

This clone appeared once. The gene calls are TRBV27 and TRBJ1-1, with TRBD1 as a possible D gene (5 bases). The V end lost 3 bases, the J end lost 1 base, and 9 bases lay between the germline ends. The germline V gene has CDR1 MNHEY and CDR2 SMNVEV (reference sequence). The CDR3 consists of 14 residues. CDR3 DNA: TGTGCCAGCAGTTTGCGGGGGACGAACACTGAAGCTTTCTTT. Its protein product is CASSLRGTNTEAFF.

V is TRBV11-3 and J is TRBJ2-7; weak D call: TRBD1 (6 bases). This CDR3 is built from 15 residues. Germline lookup yields CDR1 SGHNT and CDR2 YENEEA. The V end was cut by 1 base, the J end by 0 bases, with 10 bases between. For the CDR3, the DNA is TGTGCCAGCAGCTTAGGGACAGTTAGCTCCTACGAGCAGTACTTC. It translates to CASSLGTVSSYEQYF.

The J gene is TRBJ2-1, the V gene TRBV5-6; D may be TRBD1 (6 bases). The V end lost 2 bases, the J end lost 8 bases, and 17 bases lay between the germline ends. The CDR3 length is 15 residues. Per germline, CDR1 SGHDT and CDR2 YYEEEE. The CDR3 nucleotides read TGTGCCAGCAGCTTTCCAACCCCTGAGGGGGATGAGCAGTTCTTC. Amino acids: CASSFPTPEGDEQFF. The full variable domain, completed using reference TRBV5-6 and TRBJ2-1, is DAGVTQSPTHLIKTRGQQVTLRCSPKSGHDTVSWYQQALGQGPQFIFQYYEEEERQRGNFPDRFSGHQFPNYSSELNVNALLLGDSALYLCASSFPTPEGDEQFFGPGTRLTVL.

This clone was seen more than once but under ten times. This chain connects TRBV7-8 to TRBJ2-1, with D unclear. The CDR3 contains 13 residues. Trimming took off 1 base at V and 5 bases at J, with 6 bases between the two ends. The germline gives CDR1 SGHVS, CDR2 FQNEAQ. CDR3 amino acids: CASSLVAHNEQFF. The DNA for the CDR3 is TGTGCCAGCAGCTTAGTGGCCCACAATGAGCAGTTCTTC.

The V gene is TRBV6-5, the J gene TRBJ1-4; D is uncertain. The CDR3 runs to 13 residues. The V and J ends lost 6 bases and 7 bases respectively, with 12 bases between them. Looked up from germline, CDR1 is MNHEY and CDR2 is SVGAGI. CDR3 amino acids: CASRGRTVEKLFF. The CDR3 nucleotides are TGTGCCAGCAGGGGGAGGACGGTTGAAAAACTGTTTTTT.

This sequence joins TRBV5-6 and TRBJ1-4, with D unresolved. Germline loops: CDR1 SGHDT, CDR2 YYEEEE. This CDR3 spans 14 amino acids. The ends were cut back, 0 bases at V and 4 bases at J, with 7 bases in the middle. The CDR3 sequence is CASSLGASNEKLFF. The CDR3, as DNA: TGTGCCAGCAGCTTGGGGGCGAGTAATGAAAAACTGTTTTTT.

The chain employs TRBV9 and TRBJ2-2; D is undetermined. The CDR3 spans 15 residues. V was trimmed by 0 bases and J by 1 base, leaving 7 bases between them. Germline values: CDR1 SGDLS, CDR2 YYNGEE. CDR3 coding DNA: TGTGCCAGCAGCGTAGTGGCAGAGAACACCGGGGAGCTGTTTTTT. This codes for CASSVVAENTGELFF.

The chain is built from TRBV7-9 and TRBJ1-1; 10 nucleotides line up with TRBD1. The V and J ends lost 5 bases and 3 bases, in that order; junction bases with no gene match: 6. Germline-derived CDR1 and CDR2 are SEHNR and FQNEAQ (reference sequence). CDR3 size: 15 residues. CDR3 loop: CASSQTGGQDTEAFF. CDR3 coding DNA: TGTGCCAGCAGCCAGACAGGGGGCCAGGACACTGAAGCTTTCTTT.

The V and J genes are TRBV18 and TRBJ1-3, with 8 bases identical to TRBD1. The germline V gene encodes CDR1 KGHSH and CDR2 LQKENI. J was trimmed by 2 bases and V by 4 bases; bases with no gene match: 1. The length of the CDR3 is 14 residues. CDR3 residues: CASSQDRAGNTIYF. The CDR3 DNA follows: TGTGCCAGCTCACAGGACAGGGCTGGAAACACCATATATTTT. Variable domain in full (rest from reference TRBV18 and TRBJ1-3): NAGVMQNPRHLVRRRGQEARLRCSPMKGHSHVYWYRQLPEEGLKFMVYLQKENIIDESGMPKERFSAEFPKEGPSILRIQQVVRGDSAAYFCASSQDRAGNTIYFGEGSWLTVV.

This chain joins TRBV29-1 and TRBJ1-1; a possible D gene is TRBD1 (6 bases). Germline CDR1 and CDR2: SQVTM and ANQGSEA. The CDR3 has 12 residues. V shed 7 bases and J shed 6 bases, with 15 bases lying between them. CDR3 in DNA: TGCAGCGGGGCTCGGGGGGCAGCTGAAGCTTTCTTT. It specifies CSGARGAAEAFF. The whole variable domain, filled in from reference TRBV29-1 and TRBJ1-1, reads SAVISQKPSRDICQRGTSLTIQCQVDSQVTMMFWYRQQPGQSLTLIATANQGSEATYESGFVIDKFPISRPNLTFSTLTVSNMSPEDSSIYLCSGARGAAEAFFGQGTRLTVV.